The 21 T cell receptor beta chains listed next were all sequenced from one sample in a study of blood T cell repertoires in COVID-19 (dated by TCRdb to 2018 to 2021). Library creation used the immunoSEQ multiplex PCR assay. Here the immuneACCESS table is served through TCRdb, limited to in-frame sequences with V and J called. Missing clones are a known gap in these copies; in checked studies unresolved V genes cover under half, and the rest lacks a known reason. The sample table holds around 160,000 clones, of which around four fifths were seen once. The top ten constitute about 11% of the sample. The specimen was peripheral blood. All receptors derive from a human donor in a cohort sampled during active COVID-19.

This clone was seen a few times. The chain combines TRBV25-1 with TRBJ1-5; 10 bases fit TRBD1. The V and J ends lost 1 base and 7 bases, in that order; junction bases with no gene match: 4. This CDR3 region has 15 residues. Germline values: CDR1 MGHDK, CDR2 SYGVNS. CDR3 protein: CASSESTGGWQPQHF. In DNA form, the CDR3 reads TGTGCCAGCAGTGAATCGACAGGGGGCTGGCAGCCCCAGCATTTT.

The chain couples TRBV5-1 to TRBJ2-1; D possibly corresponds to TRBD2 (7 bases). This CDR3 spans 14 amino acids. Trimming took 0 bases from V and 10 from J, leaving 14 bases between them. Per germline, CDR1 SGHRS and CDR2 YFSETQ. This CDR3 is CASSLAGGQREQFF. The CDR3 DNA follows: TGCGCCAGCAGCTTGGCCGGGGGGCAGCGAGAGCAGTTCTTC.

This chain joins TRBV30 and TRBJ1-6, with D possibly matching TRBD1 (6 bases). Germline CDR1 and CDR2: GTSNPN and SVGIG (reference sequence). The V end was cut by 1 base, the J end by 10 bases, with 14 bases between. This CDR3 has 14 residues. CDR3 sequence: CAWSETGFHSPLHF. The CDR3 DNA sequence: TGTGCCTGGAGTGAGACAGGCTTTCACTCACCCCTCCACTTT. Combining the CDR3 with reference TRBV30 and TRBJ1-6 gives the whole variable domain SQTIHQWPATLVQPVGSPLSLECTVEGTSNPNLYWYRQAAGRGLQLLFYSVGIGQISSEVPQNLSASRPQDRQFILSSKKLLLSDSGFYLCAWSETGFHSPLHFGNGTRLTVT.

A few counts support this clone. The genes are TRBV19 and TRBJ2-2, with 11 bases matching TRBD1. V lost 4 bases and J lost 6; bases outside the gene matches: 4. There are 15 residues in the CDR3. Germline CDR1 reads LNHDA; CDR2 reads SQIVND (reference sequence). The CDR3 here is CASSTGTGGSGELFF. The CDR3 DNA sequence: TGTGCCAGTAGTACCGGGACAGGGGGGTCCGGGGAGCTGTTTTTT.

The chain is built from TRBV6-5 and TRBJ2-7, with TRBD1 matching 9 bases. Germline values: CDR1 MNHEY, CDR2 SVGAGI. J lost 1 base, V lost 4 bases, and 2 bases had no gene match. This CDR3 region has 14 residues. CDR3 nucleotide sequence: TGTGCCAGCAGTTCACAGGGGGCGTCCTACGAGCAGTACTTC. Its protein is CASSSQGASYEQYF.

This sequence joins TRBV10-1 and TRBJ2-1, with unresolved D. The V and J ends lost 1 base and 0 bases respectively, with 10 bases between them. Looked up from germline, CDR1 is WNHNN and CDR2 is SYGVQD (reference sequence). The CDR3 loop spans 16 amino acids. In DNA, the CDR3 is TGCGCCAGCAGTGAGTTCGTCTCGAGCTCCTACAATGAGCAGTTCTTC. Its translation is CASSEFVSSSYNEQFF.

The chain joins TRBV4-1 to TRBJ2-1; TRBD1 agrees at 9 bases. V shed 3 bases, J shed 6 bases, and the junction held 6 bases outside the gene matches. In germline, CDR1 is MGHRA, CDR2 YSYEKL. The CDR3 is 15 amino acids. The CDR3 coding sequence is TGCGCCAGCAGCCACATGGGACAGGGAGGCAATGAGCAGTTCTTC. Translated: CASSHMGQGGNEQFF.

The gene calls are TRBV18 and TRBJ1-4; TRBD1 agrees at 7 bases. Per germline, CDR1 KGHSH and CDR2 LQKENI. V trimming: 4 bases; J trimming: 5 bases; junction bases outside the gene matches: 4. The CDR3 spans 14 residues. The CDR3 DNA follows: TGTGCCAGCTCACTCGGGACAGAAAATGAAAAACTGTTTTTT. This gives the protein CASSLGTENEKLFF.

This chain connects TRBV10-3 to TRBJ2-5, with D unresolved. The germline gives CDR1 ENHRY, CDR2 SYGVKD. The CDR3 is 15 amino acids. V lost 0 bases to trimming and J lost 2 bases, with 10 bases between them. The CDR3 DNA reads TGTGCCATCAGTGAGTCACCCTTGGAGCAAGAGACCCAGTACTTC. Translated, it gives CAISESPLEQETQYF.

As for this clone: The same CDR3 is also encoded by other DNA sequences in this sample. The chain recombines TRBV9 with TRBJ1-1; D may be TRBD1 (5 bases). CDR3 length: 15 amino acids. Germline V CDR1 and CDR2: SGDLS, YYNGEE. V lost 0 bases and J 1 base, leaving 10 bases between the germline ends. Written as DNA, the CDR3 is TGTGCCAGCAGCGTAGTTGGGACTGAGAACACTGAAGCTTTCTTT. It yields the protein CASSVVGTENTEAFF.

This clone has just one count. V is TRBV3-1 (or the pseudogene TRBV3-2) and J is TRBJ2-7, with TRBD2 identical over 8 bases. Per germline, CDR1 LGHDT and CDR2 YNNKEL (reference sequence). With 5 bases clipped from V and 3 bases from J, the junction kept 3 bases outside the gene matches. There are 13 residues in the CDR3. CDR3 sequence reads: CASSRSGSYEQYF. CDR3 nucleotide sequence: TGTGCCAGCAGCAGAAGCGGGAGCTACGAGCAGTACTTC.

The rearrangement joins TRBV18 to TRBJ2-6, with 8 bases that match TRBD1. CDR1 is KGHSH, CDR2 LQKENI, per germline. The CDR3 spans 15 residues. With 5 bases clipped from V and 7 bases from J, the junction kept 7 bases outside the gene matches. CDR3: CASSSTTGVANVLTF. CDR3 in DNA: TGTGCCAGCTCATCAACGACAGGGGTAGCCAACGTCCTGACTTTC.

A word on this clone: Different DNA sequences within this sample yield the same CDR3. The chain uses TRBV7-9 and TRBJ2-7, with 8 bases matching TRBD2. The CDR3 length is 13 residues. Germline CDR1 reads SEHNR; CDR2 reads FQNEAQ (reference sequence). V lost 5 bases and J lost 7; bases outside the gene matches: 7. CDR3: CASSPSGSSEQYF. In nucleotides, the CDR3 is TGTGCCAGCAGCCCGAGCGGGAGCTCTGAGCAGTACTTC.

This chain uses TRBV4-3 with TRBJ2-5; tentatively, D is TRBD2 (7 bases). CDR3 length: 16 amino acids. The V and J ends lost 0 bases and 1 base respectively, with 12 bases between them. Germline V CDR1 and CDR2: LGHNA, YSLEER. CDR3 DNA: TGCGCCAGCAGCCAAGATTGGCGGGGGCTCCAAGAGACCCAGTACTTC. This encodes CASSQDWRGLQETQYF.

The chain couples TRBV2 to TRBJ2-5, with 10 bases matching TRBD2. J lost 5 bases, V lost 6 bases, and 15 bases had no gene match. The CDR3 extends over 17 amino acids. The germline CDR1 and CDR2 sequences are SNHLY and FYNNEI. In DNA, the CDR3 is TGTGCCAGCAGCCCTACGGCTAGCGGGAGACTCCGGGAGACCCAGTACTTC. Its translation is CASSPTASGRLRETQYF.

This clone was detected once. This chain uses TRBV7-2 with TRBJ2-5; weak D call: TRBD2 (6 bases). The CDR3 consists of 14 residues. Trimming left V 5 bases short and J 9 bases short, with 19 bases between. CDR1 is SGHTA, CDR2 FQGNSA, per germline. CDR3 nucleotides: TGTGCCAGCAGCCCCACGACTAGAGGCGAGGCCCAGTACTTC. This gives the protein CASSPTTRGEAQYF. The variable domain in full, completed from reference TRBV7-2 and TRBJ2-5, reads GAGVSQSPSNKVTEKGKDVELRCDPISGHTALYWYRQSLGQGLEFLIYFQGNSAPDKSGLPSDRFSAERTGGSVSTLTIQRTQQEDSAVYLCASSPTTRGEAQYFGPGTRLLVL.

The chain couples TRBV4-1 to TRBJ2-5; a possible D gene is TRBD2 (5 bases). Trimming left V 1 base short and J 4 bases short, with 13 bases between. CDR1 is MGHRA and CDR2 is YSYEKL in the germline V gene. This CDR3 spans 15 amino acids. The DNA for the CDR3 is TGCGCCAGCAGCCAAGCCGGAACGGGGTCAGAGACCCAGTACTTC. Protein: CASSQAGTGSETQYF.

The chain links TRBV5-4 to TRBJ2-5; 7 bases are shared with TRBD1. The CDR3 is 14 residues long. The ends lost 2 bases at V and 4 bases at J; junction bases unmatched: 5. Germline-derived CDR1 and CDR2 are SGHNT and YYREEE (reference sequence). For the CDR3, the DNA is TGTGCCAGCAGCTTAACAGGGGTAGGAGAGACCCAGTACTTC. Translating gives CASSLTGVGETQYF. Using reference TRBV5-4 and TRBJ2-5 for the parts outside the CDR3, the full variable domain is ETGVTQSPTHLIKTRGQQVTLRCSSQSGHNTVSWYQQALGQGPQFIFQYYREEENGRGNFPPRFSGLQFPNYSSELNVNALELDDSALYLCASSLTGVGETQYFGPGTRLLVL.

In this sample, this clone turned up once. The V call is TRBV6-5, the J call TRBJ1-1, with D maybe TRBD1 (5 bases). Germline V lookup: CDR1 MNHEY, CDR2 SVGAGI. V lost 5 bases and J lost 0, with 10 bases in between. The length of the CDR3 is 14 residues. The CDR3 region is CASSIGHMNTEAFF. DNA of the CDR3: TGTGCCAGCAGTATCGGACACATGAACACTGAAGCTTTCTTT.

This clone appeared once. This sample also contains other DNA sequences that code for the same CDR3. The rearrangement links TRBV4-3 to TRBJ1-1, with D possibly being TRBD1 (5 bases). The CDR3 is 13 residues long. V dropped 1 base and J dropped 4 bases, with 7 bases sitting between them. Looked up from germline, CDR1 is LGHNA and CDR2 is YSLEER. This CDR3 is CASSQVGGTEAFF. Here the CDR3 DNA reads TGCGCCAGCAGCCAAGTCGGGGGCACTGAAGCTTTCTTT.

Here the CDR3 reads CASSQGAPGYTF. As DNA, the CDR3 is TGTGCCAGCAGCCAGGGGGCGCCCGGCTACACCTTC. This rearrangement joins TRBV3-1 (or the pseudogene TRBV3-2) to TRBJ1-2; D may be TRBD1 (6 bases). Germline V lookup: CDR1 LGHDT, CDR2 YNNKEL (reference sequence). The germline V and J ends were trimmed by 3 bases and 8 bases, with 10 bases remaining between them. This CDR3 spans 12 amino acids.